What follows are 15 T cell receptor beta chains derived from one specimen sequenced in a study of OX40 agonist ivuxolimab in advanced cancers. Method: immunoSEQ multiplex PCR; TCRdb's copy keeps in-frame clones and lacks some. The sample shows around 72,000 clones, 80% of them seen only once. The sample here was CD4+ or CD8+ T cells sorted from blood, taken in a trial of the OX40 agonist ivuxolimab. The source of these receptors is an adult with an advanced solid tumor such as melanoma, head and neck, liver or kidney cancer.

The chain has TRBV19 and TRBJ2-5, with 7 bases fitting TRBD1. V was clipped by 4 bases and J by 4 bases; unmatched bases: 3. The CDR3 consists of 13 residues. Germline V CDR1 and CDR2: LNHDA, SQIVND (reference sequence). CDR3 DNA: TGTGCCAGTAGTACAGGGGGTCGAGAGACCCAGTACTTC. Its protein product is CASSTGGRETQYF. Supplemented by reference TRBV19 and TRBJ2-5, the full variable domain reads DGGITQSPKYLFRKEGQNVTLSCEQNLNHDAMYWYRQDPGQGLRLIYYSQIVNDFQKGDIAEGYSVSREKKESFPLTVTSAQKNPTAFYLCASSTGGRETQYFGPGTRLLVL.

The chain links TRBV7-2 to TRBJ2-3, with D unresolved. The germline gives CDR1 SGHTA, CDR2 FQGNSA. V shed 2 bases and J shed 0 bases, with 9 bases lying between them. The CDR3 has 15 amino acids. The CDR3 bases are TGTGCCAGCAGCTTACAAGGACCTAGCACAGATACGCAGTATTTT. It yields the protein CASSLQGPSTDTQYF.

This chain links TRBV7-2 with TRBJ2-3; no reliable D call. Germline-derived CDR1 and CDR2 are SGHTA and FQGNSA. This CDR3 contains 17 residues. Trimming left V 1 base short and J 0 bases short, with 14 bases between. For the CDR3, the DNA is TGTGCCAGCAGCTTAGGAGCCGTGGCCCCTAGCACAGATACGCAGTATTTT. Translation: CASSLGAVAPSTDTQYF.

This chain links TRBV7-9 with TRBJ2-5; 11 bases map to TRBD2. Looked up from germline, CDR1 is SEHNR and CDR2 is FQNEAQ (reference sequence). The J segment lost 4 bases and the V segment lost 5 bases, leaving 3 bases of the junction unmatched. This CDR3 is 14 amino acids long. The CDR3 here is CASSPGLAGETQYF. The CDR3 DNA follows: TGTGCCAGCAGCCCTGGACTAGCGGGAGAGACCCAGTACTTC.

The chain joins TRBV11-1 to TRBJ2-7; D is undetermined. This CDR3 spans 17 amino acids. V lost 5 bases and J 0 bases, leaving 20 bases between the germline ends. Looked up from germline, CDR1 is SGHAT and CDR2 is FQDESV (reference sequence). In nucleotides, the CDR3 is TGTGCCAGCAGCCCCAGTAATGCGGATTCCCTCTCCTACGAGCAGTACTTC. Protein: CASSPSNADSLSYEQYF.

This clone was counted a few times. The CDR3 DNA follows: TGTGCCAGCAGTGTTGCTAGCGGGGTCTACAATGAGCAGTTCTTC. Translation: CASSVASGVYNEQFF. The chain has TRBV6-6 and TRBJ2-1, with 9 bases fitting TRBD2. Germline V gives CDR1 MNHNY, CDR2 SVGAGI (reference sequence). After removal of 5 bases from V and 3 bases from J, the junction contained 5 bases not matched to a gene. CDR3 length: 15 residues.

This rearrangement joins TRBV30 to TRBJ2-7, with 7 bases that match TRBD2. Germline CDR1 and CDR2: GTSNPN and SVGIG (reference sequence). This CDR3 is built from 17 residues. Unmatched junction bases numbered 14, after V lost 3 bases and J lost 0 bases. This CDR3 reads CAWSPHLLAASSYEQYF. DNA for the CDR3: TGTGCCTGGAGCCCCCATCTTCTAGCGGCCAGCTCCTACGAGCAGTACTTC. Supplemented by reference TRBV30 and TRBJ2-7, the full variable domain reads SQTIHQWPATLVQPVGSPLSLECTVEGTSNPNLYWYRQAAGRGLQLLFYSVGIGQISSEVPQNLSASRPQDRQFILSSKKLLLSDSGFYLCAWSPHLLAASSYEQYFGPGTRLTVT.

This sequence joins TRBV2 and TRBJ2-7; the match to TRBD2 covers 15 bases. With 5 bases clipped from V and 2 bases from J, the junction kept 10 bases outside the gene matches. The CDR3 sequence is 18 residues long. Germline CDR1 and CDR2: SNHLY and FYNNEI. The CDR3 bases are TGTGCCAGCAGTACTTGGGGACTAGCGGGAGGTTTCACCTACGAGCAGTACTTC. It specifies CASSTWGLAGGFTYEQYF.

The chain employs TRBV7-8 and TRBJ1-6; TRBD1 might be the D (5 bases). This CDR3 region has 16 residues. Between the trimmed V and J ends, which lost 6 bases and 2 bases, there was a span of 14 bases. Germline V gene lookup returns CDR1 SGHVS and CDR2 FQNEAQ. The CDR3 protein is CASSLGGGTYNSPLHF. CDR3 sequence (DNA): TGTGCCAGCAGTCTCGGGGGGGGAACCTATAATTCACCCCTCCACTTT.

This rearrangement joins TRBV18 to TRBJ2-7, with a possible D match to TRBD2 (6 bases). Germline V lookup: CDR1 KGHSH, CDR2 LQKENI. Trimming cost V 5 bases and J 6 bases, with 14 bases left between them. The length of the CDR3 is 13 residues. CDR3 sequence: CASSTGSSVEQYF. CDR3 bases: TGTGCCAGCTCAACCGGCTCTAGCGTCGAGCAGTACTTC.

The V call is TRBV5-1, the J call TRBJ1-6; perhaps TRBD1 as D (5 bases). Germline V CDR1 and CDR2: SGHRS, YFSETQ. Trimming shortened V by 1 base and J by 6 bases, and 8 bases separated the two germline ends. The CDR3 is 14 residues long. In DNA, the CDR3 is TGCGCCAGCAGCTTGCTGGGGCTTAATTCACCCCTCCACTTT. Its protein is CASSLLGLNSPLHF.

The V gene is TRBV28, the J gene TRBJ2-2; 10 nucleotides match TRBD2. The length of the CDR3 is 18 residues. The V and J ends lost 2 bases and 1 base, in that order; junction bases with no gene match: 7. CDR1 MDHEN and CDR2 SYDVKM come from the germline V gene. The DNA for the CDR3 is TGTGCCAGCAGTTTAGGGCTAGCGGGAGCGGTGAACACCGGGGAGCTGTTTTTT. This encodes CASSLGLAGAVNTGELFF.

Details on this clone: The same CDR3 arises from other DNA sequences in this sample as well. The rearrangement joins TRBV19 to TRBJ1-2; possibly TRBD1 for D (6 bases). This CDR3 has 13 residues. Trimming cost V 4 bases and J 3 bases, with 9 bases left between them. The germline CDR1 and CDR2 sequences are LNHDA and SQIVND (reference sequence). The CDR3 DNA sequence: TGTGCCAGTAGTACCCCAGGGGACTATGGCTACACCTTC. This gives the protein CASSTPGDYGYTF.

As regards this clone: Other DNA sequences in this specimen translate into the identical CDR3. CDR3 sequence reads: CASSQGSGYAQYF. The CDR3 region has the DNA TGTGCCAGCAGCCAAGGCTCGGGTTATGCCCAGTACTTC. V gene TRBV14 combines with J gene TRBJ2-5; D is unclear. Germline V gene lookup returns CDR1 SGHDN and CDR2 FVKESK. Between the trimmed V and J ends, which lost 1 base and 9 bases, there was a span of 12 bases. CDR3 length: 13 amino acids.

The V and J genes are TRBV28 and TRBJ2-3; D ambiguous. The CDR3 loop spans 16 amino acids. The germline V gene encodes CDR1 MDHEN and CDR2 SYDVKM. The V and J ends lost 2 bases and 4 bases respectively, with 16 bases between them. This chain's CDR3 is CASSLVGLTWPDTQYF. CDR3 bases: TGTGCCAGCAGTTTAGTCGGGCTAACTTGGCCAGATACGCAGTATTTT.